Each of the 5 T cell receptor beta chains below was sequenced from the same sample in a study of control samples from healthy donors and cancer patients. The protocol was immunoSEQ multiplex PCR, while the TCRdb copy is restricted to in-frame clones and leaves out a portion. The sample holds about 88,000 clones; just over 90% are singletons and the top ten take approximately 7.9%. Sequenced input: blood. These receptor sequences come from a man aged 18-30 years in good health.

V is TRBV14 and J is TRBJ1-4; D might be TRBD1 (6 bases). Germline values: CDR1 SGHDN, CDR2 FVKESK. V dropped 4 bases and J dropped 7 bases, with 16 bases sitting between them. The CDR3 loop spans 15 amino acids. The CDR3 coding sequence is TGTGCCAGCAGCCGTCTCGCGGGGGGCGGTGAAAAACTGTTTTTT. Its translation is CASSRLAGGGEKLFF.

A note on this clone: The same CDR3 can be traced to other DNA sequences in this sample. The CDR3 region is CASSLNNSPLHF. CDR3 nucleotide sequence: TGCGCCAGCAGCCTAAATAATTCACCCCTCCACTTT. The V and J genes are TRBV5-1 and TRBJ1-6; D gene ambiguous. CDR3 size: 12 residues. Looked up from germline, CDR1 is SGHRS and CDR2 is YFSETQ. Deletions cut 4 bases from V and 5 bases from J, with 4 bases between.

The chain is built from TRBV3-1 (or the pseudogene TRBV3-2) and TRBJ1-1, with D perhaps TRBD1 (5 bases). Germline CDR1 and CDR2: LGHDT and YNNKEL (reference sequence). V lost 3 bases to trimming and J lost 3 bases, with 11 bases between them. The CDR3 covers 14 residues. The DNA of the CDR3 is TGTGCCAGCAGCCAGAGGGGCGAGGACACTGAAGCTTTCTTT. This encodes CASSQRGEDTEAFF.

The V gene is TRBV19, the J gene TRBJ1-4; D gene uncertain. There are 15 residues in the CDR3. CDR1 LNHDA and CDR2 SQIVND come from the germline V gene (reference sequence). Trimming cost V 7 bases and J 0 bases, with 12 bases left between them. CDR3 DNA sequence: TGTGCCAGTAAATATGAGGTAGCAACTAATGAAAAACTGTTTTTT. This codes for CASKYEVATNEKLFF.

The chain is built from TRBV3-1 (or the pseudogene TRBV3-2) and TRBJ2-1; a weak D match, TRBD1 (6 bases). This CDR3 spans 15 amino acids. Per germline, CDR1 LGHDT and CDR2 YNNKEL (reference sequence). With 8 bases removed from V and 0 bases from J, the gap between germline ends came to 14 bases. The CDR3 reads CASSWGLVSYNEQFF. CDR3 sequence (DNA): TGTGCCAGCTCCTGGGGGCTAGTCTCCTACAATGAGCAGTTCTTC.